The 30 T cell receptor beta chains in this list originate from one sample, sequenced in a study of T cells in Graves' hyperthyroidism and ophthalmopathy. Template material for amplifying TCR beta CDR3 regions consisted of RNA transcripts. The HTBI primer set was used in a first-round RT-PCR of the TCR CDR3. TCRdb reprocessed the multiplex PCR reads via MiXCR and lists one record per CDR3 protein. Of 40,000 to 65,000 distinct CDR3 sequences in the sample, less than 60% are singletons; the top ten hold about a tenth. The sequenced material came from blood. The receptors shown here come from a woman aged 50 to 65 with Graves' ophthalmopathy.

The V call is TRBV4-3, the J call TRBJ1-4; D remains unclear. The V gene lost 0 bases and the J gene lost 7 bases, with 15 bases spanning the gap. CDR3 length: 16 amino acids. CDR1 and CDR2 from the germline V gene are LGHNA and YSLEER. The CDR3 nucleotides read TGCGCCAGCAGCCAAGATGCGGTGGGCTCGGGTGAAAAACTGTTTTTT. Translation: CASSQDAVGSGEKLFF.

For this clonotype: Because it lacks the conserved phenylalanine or tryptophan at the end, this CDR3 is likely a read error. The DNA is omitted, as the CDR3 cannot be located on it reliably, and the CDR3 follows TCRdb's listing. The chain combines TRBV20-1 with TRBJ2-3; TRBD1, the table's D call, was not compared with the DNA. The CDR3 contains 17 residues when both ends are counted. Germline V gene sequence: CDR1 DFQATT, CDR2 SNEGSKA (reference sequence). The CDR3 loop is CSARDDTGGPNTGERFC.

This clonotype was counted ten times or more. J is TRBJ1-6 and V is TRBV13, with TRBD1 matching 7 bases. Losses at the gene ends were 0 bases for V and 7 bases for J; bases not matched to a gene: 9. CDR3 length: 17 residues. Per germline, CDR1 PRHDT and CDR2 FYEKMQ (reference sequence). CDR3 loop: CASSLGILRDRNSPLHF. The CDR3 bases are TGTGCCAGCAGCTTAGGAATCCTCCGGGACAGAAATTCACCCCTCCACTTT.

There are many counts of this clonotype. The V and J genes are TRBV29-1 and TRBJ2-3, with TRBD2 identical over 7 bases. The CDR3 is 13 residues long. Per the germline V gene, CDR1 is SQVTM and CDR2 is ANQGSEA. The V gene end was trimmed by 5 bases and the J gene end by 5 bases; junction bases not matched to a gene: 7. The CDR3 here is CSVPPASGDTQYF. The CDR3 region has the DNA TGCAGCGTTCCCCCCGCTAGCGGAGATACGCAGTATTTT.

V and J are TRBV28 and TRBJ1-1; 7 bases match TRBD1. CDR3 length: 15 residues. Germline assignment: CDR1 MDHEN and CDR2 SYDVKM. Unmatched junction bases numbered 6, after V lost 1 base and J lost 4 bases. Written as DNA, the CDR3 is TGTGCCAGCAGTTTATCGACAGGGCAGGGCACTGAAGCTTTCTTT. It translates to CASSLSTGQGTEAFF. Full variable domain (remainder filled in from reference TRBV28 and TRBJ1-1): DVKVTQSSRYLVKRTGEKVFLECVQDMDHENMFWYRQDPGLGLRLIYFSYDVKMKEKGDIPEGYSVSREKKERFSLILESASTNQTSMYLCASSLSTGQGTEAFFGQGTRLTVV.

The J gene is TRBJ1-2, the V gene TRBV9; 10 bases map to TRBD1. The junction had 9 bases not matched to a gene; V was cut back by 3 bases and J by 4 bases. Germline CDR1 SGDLS, CDR2 YYNGEE. The length of the CDR3 is 16 residues. CDR3 coding DNA: TGTGCCAGCAGCGCCGTCGGGACAGGGGCAGGCTATGGCTACACCTTC. This encodes CASSAVGTGAGYGYTF.

Comments on this clonotype: No DNA is shown, since the ends of the CDR3 on it are uncertain; the CDR3 is the one TCRdb lists. The gene calls are TRBV3-2 and TRBJ2-6; the DNA was not compared with TRBD1, the D call given in the table. TRBV3-2 is a listed pseudogene. The CDR3 contains 19 residues when both ends are counted. The CDR3 is CASSPTWGQGASGANVLTF.

This clonotype is termed medium-sized. V gene TRBV10-3 combines with J gene TRBJ1-5; TRBD1 agrees at 9 bases. CDR3 size: 13 residues. In germline, CDR1 is ENHRY, CDR2 SYGVKD. Trimming at V came to 10 bases and at J to 8 bases, leaving 9 bases not matched to a gene. The CDR3 region is CATVPDRGKPQHF. As DNA, the CDR3 is TGTGCCACCGTGCCGGACAGGGGTAAGCCCCAGCATTTT.

This clonotype was seen ten or more times. The genes are TRBV19 and TRBJ1-5; 7 bases are a match to TRBD1. Per the germline V gene, CDR1 is LNHDA and CDR2 is SQIVND (reference sequence). This CDR3 is 12 amino acids long. V dropped 5 bases and J dropped 11; count of bases not matched to a gene: 6. The CDR3 nucleotides are TGTGCCAGTAGTCTGTCTGACAGGGCCCAGCATTTT. This encodes CASSLSDRAQHF.

A word on this clonotype: The CDR3 does not end in the conserved phenylalanine or tryptophan, so this is likely a read error. The chain links TRBV20-1 to TRBJ2-5, with 12 bases lining up with TRBD2. Germline V gene lookup returns CDR1 DFQATT and CDR2 SNEGSKA (reference sequence). This CDR3 has 14 residues. CDR3 loop: CSATLAGGKESQYL. The CDR3 coding sequence is TGCAGTGCAACCCTAGCGGGGGGGAAAGAGAGCCAGTACCTC.

This chain links TRBV20-1 with TRBJ2-5, with D possibly TRBD2 on 6 matching bases. CDR3 size: 14 residues. The V end was cut by 6 bases, the J end by 11 bases, with 25 bases between. Germline V CDR1 and CDR2: DFQATT, SNEGSKA (reference sequence). The CDR3 loop is CSAPGASETDTQYF. Here the CDR3 DNA reads TGCAGTGCGCCCGGGGCTAGCGAAACAGATACGCAGTACTTC.

Concerning this clonotype itself: A junction end diverges from the germline sequence, so it may reflect a read error. V gene TRBV7-2 combines with J gene TRBJ2-7; TRBD2 matches at 12 bases. The CDR3 runs to 15 residues. Germline CDR1 SGHTA, CDR2 FQGNSA. In DNA, the CDR3 is TGTGCCAGCAGCGTACTAGCGGGGGGACCCCCCGAGCAGTGCTTC. Translating it yields CASSVLAGGPPEQCF.

With respect to this clonotype: Just one base apart from a much larger clone, this may be a read error. The rearrangement joins TRBV6-6 to TRBJ2-7; D tentatively reads TRBD1 or TRBD2 (5 bases each). CDR1 MNHNY and CDR2 SVGAGI come from the germline V gene (reference sequence). This CDR3 has 14 residues. For the CDR3, the DNA is TGTGCCAGCAGCCGGGGCCCGGGCCCCTACAAGCAGTACTTC. Its translation is CASSRGPGPYKQYF.

The chain recombines TRBV7-2 with TRBJ1-2, with no clear D. Trimming left V 5 bases short and J 1 base short, with 14 bases between. CDR3 length equals 15 residues. Germline assignment: CDR1 SGHTA and CDR2 FQGNSA. The CDR3 DNA reads as TGTGCCAGCAGCCCTCCCTCGTCGGGTAACTATGGCTACACCTTC. Residues: CASSPPSSGNYGYTF.

With respect to this clonotype: Compared with germline, one end of the junction differs, possibly owing to a read error. The chain uses TRBV24-1 and TRBJ1-1; D not certain. Germline V gene lookup returns CDR1 KGHDR and CDR2 SFDVKD. CDR3 length equals 13 residues. CDR3 nucleotide sequence: TGTGCCACCAGGACGGACGACTACGCTGAAGTTTTCTTT. Translation: CATRTDDYAEVFF.

This clonotype appeared many times. Just one base apart from a much larger clone, this may be a read error. The chain uses TRBV24-1 and TRBJ2-5; the match to TRBD2 covers 7 bases. The ends lost 3 bases at V and 5 bases at J; junction bases unmatched: 2. The CDR3 is 13 amino acids. Germline-derived CDR1 and CDR2 are KGHDR and SFDVKD. As DNA, the CDR3 is TGTGCCACCAGTGATGGGGGGGACGAGACCCAGTACTTC. Translation gives CATSDGGDETQYF.

This clonotype was counted a single time. A much larger clone lies one base from this, so it may be a read error. This CDR3 is missing its conserved last phenylalanine or tryptophan, likely due to a read error. The chain links TRBV9 to TRBJ1-1, with D perhaps matching TRBD1 (5 bases). The CDR3 has 15 amino acids. Trimming shortened V by 4 bases and J by 0 bases, and 13 bases separated the two germline ends. Looked up from germline, CDR1 is SGDLS and CDR2 is YYNGEE. The CDR3 bases are TGTGCCAGCAGCCCCCCCAGAGGGGTGAACACTGAAGCTTTCGTT. It translates to CASSPPRGVNTEAFV.

Many counts were recorded for this clonotype. This rearrangement joins TRBV27 to TRBJ1-6; D is possibly TRBD1 (5 bases). The V end lost 8 bases, the J end lost 7 bases, and 9 bases lay between the germline ends. The CDR3 length is 12 residues. Germline V gene data show CDR1 as MNHEY and CDR2 as SMNVEV (reference sequence). CDR3 amino acids: CASGYRNSPLHF. In DNA form, the CDR3 reads TGTGCCAGCGGTTACAGGAATTCACCCCTCCACTTT.

This sequence joins TRBV2 and TRBJ2-5; unclear D gene. Germline CDR1 SNHLY, CDR2 FYNNEI. This CDR3 region has 16 residues. Trimming cost V 7 bases and J 5 bases, with 23 bases left between them. DNA of the CDR3: TGTGCCAGCAAAGGAAGCTGGATCAGCACCGGGGAGACCCAGTACTTC. Its translation: CASKGSWISTGETQYF.

Of note for this clonotype: An end of the junction differs from the germline gene, which may be a read error. The chain combines TRBV20-1 with TRBJ2-1; 9 bases are a match to TRBD2. The length of the CDR3 is 13 residues. In germline, CDR1 is DFQATT, CDR2 SNEGSKA (reference sequence). CDR3 sequence (DNA): TGCAGTGCTAGAGGGACTAGCGACAATAAGCAGCTCTTC. As protein: CSARGTSDNKQLF.

The V gene is TRBV19, the J gene TRBJ1-5; D is unclear. The germline gives CDR1 LNHDA, CDR2 SQIVND (reference sequence). CDR3 length equals 14 residues. Trimming removed 1 base at V and 7 bases at J, with 11 bases between. DNA of the CDR3: TGTGCCAGTAGTATAGGGTCGGGGAACCAGCCCCAGCATTTT. It is translated as CASSIGSGNQPQHF. Supplemented by reference TRBV19 and TRBJ1-5, the full variable domain reads DGGITQSPKYLFRKEGQNVTLSCEQNLNHDAMYWYRQDPGQGLRLIYYSQIVNDFQKGDIAEGYSVSREKKESFPLTVTSAQKNPTAFYLCASSIGSGNQPQHFGDGTRLSIL.

This clonotype occurred many times. The chain is built from TRBV20-1 and TRBJ1-5, with a possible D match to TRBD1 (5 bases). The germline gives CDR1 DFQATT, CDR2 SNEGSKA (reference sequence). V dropped 0 bases and J dropped 11 bases, with 23 bases sitting between them. The CDR3 has 16 residues. The CDR3 protein is CSARDSGVPLAAAQHF. The DNA of the CDR3 is TGCAGTGCTAGAGATTCGGGGGTGCCCCTCGCGGCAGCCCAGCATTTT.

This clonotype counts as medium-sized (0.01 to 0.1%). This rearrangement joins TRBV25-1 to TRBJ2-2; weak D call: TRBD1 (6 bases). The germline gives CDR1 MGHDK, CDR2 SYGVNS. This CDR3 spans 15 amino acids. The V end was cut by 3 bases, the J end by 1 base, with 9 bases between. The CDR3 bases are TGTGCCAGCAGTGAGCGACAGGTGAACACCGGGGAGCTGTTTTTT. This sequence encodes CASSERQVNTGELFF.

This clonotype has more than one count but fewer than ten. This chain connects TRBV7-6 to TRBJ1-3; no clear D. Germline V lookup: CDR1 SGHVS, CDR2 FNYEAQ. V gave up 2 bases and J gave up 8 bases, with 7 bases separating them. The CDR3 runs 12 residues. DNA for the CDR3: TGTGCCAGCAGCTTAACGGGAGACACCATATATTTT. Its protein is CASSLTGDTIYF. The variable domain in full, completed from reference TRBV7-6 and TRBJ1-3, reads GAGVSQSPRYKVTKRGQDVALRCDPISGHVSLYWYRQALGQGPEFLTYFNYEAQQDKSGLPNDRFSAERPEGSISTLTIQRTEQRDSAMYRCASSLTGDTIYFGEGSWLTVV.

The chain uses TRBV7-2 and TRBJ1-6, with a possible D match to TRBD1 (5 bases). Germline lookup yields CDR1 SGHTA and CDR2 FQGNSA. Trimming shortened V by 5 bases and J by 5 bases, and 10 bases separated the two germline ends. This CDR3 has 14 residues. CDR3 in amino acids: CASSRGTDNSPLHF. DNA for the CDR3: TGTGCCAGCAGCCGGGGGACTGATAATTCACCCCTCCACTTT. Combining the CDR3 with reference TRBV7-2 and TRBJ1-6 gives the whole variable domain GAGVSQSPSNKVTEKGKDVELRCDPISGHTALYWYRQSLGQGLEFLIYFQGNSAPDKSGLPSDRFSAERTGGSVSTLTIQRTQQEDSAVYLCASSRGTDNSPLHFGNGTRLTVT.

This clonotype was counted ten times or more. The chain employs TRBV20-1 and TRBJ2-7; a weak D match, TRBD2 (6 bases). Germline CDR1 DFQATT, CDR2 SNEGSKA (reference sequence). Trimming shortened V by 4 bases and J by 10 bases, and 26 bases separated the two germline ends. CDR3 length: 15 residues. The CDR3 nucleotides are TGCAGTGCTAAGTCGGCGGGGAGTGCCGAGATGGGTCAGTACTTC. It codes for CSAKSAGSAEMGQYF.

This clonotype was observed at least ten times. The CDR3 sequence: CASSLAGELSETQYF. Here the CDR3 DNA reads TGTGCCAGCAGCTTGGCAGGTGAACTATCAGAGACCCAGTACTTC. V usage is TRBV5-5 and J usage is TRBJ2-5; D gene ambiguous. This CDR3 spans 15 amino acids. Trimming shortened V by 0 bases and J by 4 bases, and 13 bases separated the two germline ends. The germline V gene has CDR1 SGHKS and CDR2 YYEKEE (reference sequence).

This clonotype was recorded only once. One junction end does not reproduce the germline sequence, and a read error may be involved. The chain employs TRBV20-1 and TRBJ2-7; 8 nucleotides align to TRBD2. The CDR3 consists of 13 residues. Germline lookup yields CDR1 DFQATT and CDR2 SNEGSKA (reference sequence). This chain's CDR3 is CGARDPTSGEQHF. In DNA form, the CDR3 reads TGCGGTGCTAGAGATCCAACTAGCGGCGAGCAGCACTTC.

This clonotype has ten or more counts. The rearrangement links TRBV6-5 to TRBJ1-3, with 7 bases fitting TRBD1. Germline CDR1 is MNHEY and CDR2 is SVGAGI. CDR3 size: 12 residues. The V and J ends lost 6 bases and 5 bases, in that order; junction bases with no gene match: 1. In DNA, the CDR3 is TGTGCCAGCAGGACAGGGAGAAACACCATATATTTT. This sequence encodes CASRTGRNTIYF.

This clonotype counts as medium-sized. V gene TRBV24-1 combines with J gene TRBJ2-5; perhaps TRBD2 as D (5 bases). The CDR3 runs to 15 residues. V lost 2 bases to trimming and J lost 0 bases, with 9 bases between them. Looked up from germline, CDR1 is KGHDR and CDR2 is SFDVKD. The CDR3 protein is CATSDSGSYQETQYF. The CDR3 nucleotides read TGTGCCACCAGTGATTCGGGGTCGTACCAAGAGACCCAGTACTTC.